This note documents a single T cell receptor beta chain sequence. Its target is not known. Germline V gives CDR1 LNHDA, CDR2 SQIVND (reference sequence). After removal of 9 bases from V and 6 bases from J, the junction contained 10 bases not matched to a gene. CDR3 size: 15 residues. Regions amplified from RNA transcripts were the TCR beta CDR3 regions. When the TCR CDR3 underwent first-round RT-PCR, the HTBI primer set was used. TCRdb re-called the multiplex PCR reads with MiXCR, one entry per CDR3 protein. The data contain some 360,000 distinct CDR3 sequences, approximately 14% of them singletons. This specimen comes from a study of T cells in Graves' hyperthyroidism and ophthalmopathy. Study information: Blood from the periphery was taken at initial diagnosis, before any treatment.

Study results and limitations: Ophthalmopathy onset followed model prediction by a median approximately 6.2 months. Within blood appeared most thyroid clonotypes that had expanded above 0.001.

Exclusion followed for patients with uncontrolled infection, other autoimmune disease, pregnancy or lactation. The receptor was derived from an older woman with Graves' hyperthyroidism. The specimen was blood. The chain combines TRBV19 with TRBJ1-5, with TRBD1 matching 11 bases. CDR3: CASSLRTGGSQPQHF. The CDR3 nucleotides read TGTGCCAGCAGCCTTCGGACAGGGGGCAGTCAGCCCCAGCATTTT.